One and the same sample provided the 15 T cell receptor beta chains below, sequenced in a study of blood T cells in healthy people across ages. The second PCR ran roughly 6 to 12 cycles with a sample-barcoded 5' primer and J-beta primers. TCRdb ran MiXCR on the 5' RACE reads and lists one entry per CDR3 protein. This repertoire shows hundreds of thousands of distinct CDR3 sequences, around 32% found once; its top ten account for 15%. The sequencing input was blood. These receptors were taken from an elderly woman in good health.

In its sample, this clonotype was seen a few times. The V and J genes are TRBV30 and TRBJ1-6; TRBD1 matches 7 bases. V lost 2 bases and J lost 10; bases outside the gene matches: 5. Germline V lookup: CDR1 GTSNPN, CDR2 SVGIG (reference sequence). CDR3 length equals 13 residues. CDR3: CAWSLTGDSPLHF. The DNA of the CDR3 is TGTGCCTGGAGTCTTACAGGGGACTCACCCCTCCACTTT.

To note about this clonotype: A read error is likely, as this CDR3 ends without the conserved phenylalanine or tryptophan. This rearrangement joins TRBV5-1 to TRBJ2-1, with no clear D. The J call may be faulty, since TRBJ2-7 better matches the DNA end. Germline-derived CDR1 and CDR2 are SGHRS and YFSETQ. The CDR3 loop spans 13 amino acids. For the CDR3, the DNA is TGCGCCAGCACCGAGGACGGAGCCTACGAGCAGTACAAC. It translates to CASTEDGAYEQYN.

V and J are TRBV29-1 and TRBJ2-3; 11 nucleotides line up with TRBD2. Per the germline V gene, CDR1 is SQVTM and CDR2 is ANQGSEA. The CDR3 is made up of 17 amino acids. The junction had 7 bases not matched to a gene; V was cut back by 0 bases and J by 2 bases. The CDR3 DNA reads as TGCAGCGTTGAAGATCCGGGACTAGCGGCCACCACAGATACGCAGTATTTT. Residues: CSVEDPGLAATTDTQYF.

This clonotype was seen at least ten times. J is TRBJ2-1 and V is TRBV5-6; TRBD1 might be the D (5 bases). The germline V gene has CDR1 SGHDT and CDR2 YYEEEE. V lost 0 bases to trimming and J lost 12 bases, with 19 bases between them. This CDR3 is 15 amino acids long. CDR3 protein: CASSLDRWPSIGQFF. CDR3 nucleotides: TGTGCCAGCAGCTTGGACAGGTGGCCCTCAATCGGGCAGTTCTTC. Together with reference TRBV5-6 and TRBJ2-1, the CDR3 gives the full variable domain: DAGVTQSPTHLIKTRGQQVTLRCSPKSGHDTVSWYQQALGQGPQFIFQYYEEEERQRGNFPDRFSGHQFPNYSSELNVNALLLGDSALYLCASSLDRWPSIGQFFGPGTRLTVL.

This clonotype was detected many times. The chain has TRBV9 and TRBJ2-1; perhaps D is TRBD1 or TRBD2 (5 bases each). Germline CDR1 SGDLS, CDR2 YYNGEE. The germline V and J ends were trimmed by 0 bases and 5 bases, with 15 bases remaining between them. The CDR3 runs 16 residues. The CDR3 region is CASSVGPGTADNEQFF. DNA of the CDR3: TGTGCCAGCAGCGTAGGCCCCGGGACGGCGGACAATGAGCAGTTCTTC.

The sample holds one count of this clonotype. This rearrangement joins TRBV28 to TRBJ1-4, with 8 bases that match TRBD1. V shed 5 bases and J 7 bases; nucleotides not matched to a gene: 9. Germline V lookup: CDR1 MDHEN, CDR2 SYDVKM. The CDR3 runs 15 residues. CDR3: CASSLGAGGTEKLFF. The CDR3 DNA follows: TGTGCCAGCAGTCTAGGGGCAGGGGGCACTGAAAAACTGTTTTTT. The complete variable domain, with remaining parts taken from reference TRBV28 and TRBJ1-4, reads DVKVTQSSRYLVKRTGEKVFLECVQDMDHENMFWYRQDPGLGLRLIYFSYDVKMKEKGDIPEGYSVSREKKERFSLILESASTNQTSMYLCASSLGAGGTEKLFFGSGTQLSVL.

This clonotype was detected only a few times. J is TRBJ1-2 and V is TRBV12-3 or TRBV12-4; D ambiguous. The CDR3 consists of 12 residues. Trimming removed 4 bases from V and 8 bases from J, with 11 bases in between. CDR3 sequence reads: CASSSLIRGYTF. DNA for the CDR3: TGTGCCAGCAGTTCCTTGATAAGGGGCTACACCTTC.

This clonotype occurred many times. An end of the junction does not agree with germline; a read error may underlie this. The rearrangement links TRBV3-1 to TRBJ2-5; no clear D. The CDR3 spans 14 residues. Germline V gene data show CDR1 as LGHDT and CDR2 as YNNKEL (reference sequence). CDR3 nucleotide sequence: TGTGCCAGCAGCCAAGATAGGGCTCAAGGGACCCAGTACTTC. The encoded protein is CASSQDRAQGTQYF.

V gene TRBV24-1 combines with J gene TRBJ2-5; 7 nucleotides match TRBD1. Unmatched junction bases numbered 6, after V lost 4 bases and J lost 2 bases. Germline CDR1 is KGHDR and CDR2 is SFDVKD. The CDR3 sequence is 15 residues long. The DNA of the CDR3 is TGTGCCACCAGTGACAGCCGGACAGGTCAAGAGACCCAGTACTTC. Amino acid sequence: CATSDSRTGQETQYF.

At least ten counts were recorded for this clonotype. The genes are TRBV7-6 and TRBJ2-3; D gene unclear. Germline CDR1 SGHVS, CDR2 FNYEAQ. The CDR3 length is 16 residues. Trimming removed 5 bases from V and 4 bases from J, with 19 bases in between. In DNA, the CDR3 is TGTGCCAGCAGCCCCGTGAGCCAGAGGCAGCCAGATACGCAGTATTTT. It specifies CASSPVSQRQPDTQYF. Using reference TRBV7-6 and TRBJ2-3 for the parts outside the CDR3, the full variable domain is GAGVSQSPRYKVTKRGQDVALRCDPISGHVSLYWYRQALGQGPEFLTYFNYEAQQDKSGLPNDRFSAERPEGSISTLTIQRTEQRDSAMYRCASSPVSQRQPDTQYFGPGTRLTVL.

V gene TRBV5-1 combines with J gene TRBJ2-7; D gene ambiguous. Germline V gives CDR1 SGHRS, CDR2 YFSETQ. Trimming left V 0 bases short and J 6 bases short, with 13 bases between. This CDR3 has 14 residues. The CDR3 sequence is CASSLASPGAEQYF. The CDR3 DNA follows: TGCGCCAGCAGCTTGGCCTCCCCAGGAGCCGAGCAGTACTTC. Variable domain in full (rest from reference TRBV5-1 and TRBJ2-7): KAGVTQTPRYLIKTRGQQVTLSCSPISGHRSVSWYQQTPGQGLQFLFEYFSETQRNKGNFPGRFSGRQFSNSRSEMNVSTLELGDSALYLCASSLASPGAEQYFGPGTRLTVT.

The CDR3 spells CASSLPGNPYEQYF. The CDR3 bases are TGTGCCAGCAGCTTGCCCGGGAACCCCTACGAGCAGTACTTC. The chain couples TRBV7-2 to TRBJ2-7; D possibly corresponds to TRBD2 (5 bases). Germline V CDR1 and CDR2: SGHTA, FQGNSA. This CDR3 comprises 14 residues. The germline V and J ends were trimmed by 3 bases and 2 bases, with 11 bases remaining between them.

This rearrangement joins TRBV7-2 to TRBJ1-5; D remains ambiguous. Looked up from germline, CDR1 is SGHTA and CDR2 is FQGNSA. This CDR3 spans 12 amino acids. V lost 5 bases and J 5 bases, leaving 7 bases between the germline ends. As DNA, the CDR3 is TGTGCCAGCAGCGCGAGCTATCAGCCCCAGCATTTT. Protein: CASSASYQPQHF. Variable domain in full (rest from reference TRBV7-2 and TRBJ1-5): GAGVSQSPSNKVTEKGKDVELRCDPISGHTALYWYRQSLGQGLEFLIYFQGNSAPDKSGLPSDRFSAERTGGSVSTLTIQRTQQEDSAVYLCASSASYQPQHFGDGTRLSIL.

This clonotype has at least ten counts. V usage is TRBV5-5 and J usage is TRBJ1-2; D is uncertain. Trimming took 9 bases from V and 5 from J, leaving 20 bases between them. The CDR3 runs to 14 residues. Germline CDR1 SGHKS, CDR2 YYEKEE (reference sequence). The CDR3 nucleotides read TGTGCCATCAGTTCGGCGCCCATTCGGTATGGCTACACCTTC. Translating gives CAISSAPIRYGYTF.

Ten or more counts support this clonotype. The gene calls are TRBV7-3 and TRBJ2-1; possibly TRBD2 for D (5 bases). V was trimmed by 5 bases and J by 5 bases, leaving 10 bases between them. CDR1 is SGHTA and CDR2 is FQGTGA in the germline V gene. The CDR3 contains 13 residues. The CDR3 nucleotides are TGTGCCAGCAGCCAGGAGGTCAACAATGAGCAGTTCTTC. Translation: CASSQEVNNEQFF.